These 10 T cell receptor beta chains came from one sample sequenced in a study of blood T cells in healthy people across ages. A second PCR of roughly 7 to 11 cycles used a sample-barcoded 5' primer and a J-beta primer mix. TCRdb itself ran the 5' RACE reads through MiXCR, one entry per CDR3 protein. The sample shows fewer than 2,000,000 distinct CDR3 sequences, roughly 30% of them seen only once. Sequenced material: blood. These receptors were collected from a woman aged 25 to 39 in good health.

This clonotype has only a few counts. This sequence joins TRBV5-1 and TRBJ2-2, with 11 bases matching TRBD2. The V segment lost 4 bases and the J segment 3 bases; nucleotides outside the gene matches: 5. CDR3 length: 16 residues. The germline CDR1 and CDR2 sequences are SGHRS and YFSETQ. CDR3 DNA: TGCGCCAGCAGCCTTAGCGGGGGGGCCGACACCGGGGAGCTGTTTTTT. Translated: CASSLSGGADTGELFF.

This clonotype was counted only a few times. The chain carries TRBV28 and TRBJ2-3; a possible D gene is TRBD1 (5 bases). This CDR3 is built from 13 residues. In germline, CDR1 is MDHEN, CDR2 SYDVKM. The ends were cut back, 3 bases at V and 6 bases at J, with 10 bases in the middle. CDR3 in DNA: TGTGCCAGCAGTTTGACAGCATTCGATACGCAGTATTTT. The encoded protein is CASSLTAFDTQYF.

The V call is TRBV7-9, the J call TRBJ1-1; perhaps TRBD1 as D (5 bases). Per the germline V gene, CDR1 is SEHNR and CDR2 is FQNEAQ (reference sequence). Deletions cut 3 bases from V and 1 base from J, with 12 bases between. The CDR3 runs to 15 residues. The CDR3: CASSFRAAQNTEAFF. The CDR3 region has the DNA TGTGCCAGCAGCTTCAGGGCCGCCCAGAACACTGAAGCTTTCTTT.

This clonotype appeared once. This chain uses TRBV20-1 with TRBJ1-5; TRBD1 is a possible D gene (6 bases). This CDR3 region has 13 residues. V lost 2 bases, J lost 5 bases, and 10 bases lay in between. CDR1 is DFQATT and CDR2 is SNEGSKA in the germline V gene (reference sequence). The CDR3 protein is CSARPGGHQPQHF. The CDR3 bases are TGCAGTGCTAGACCGGGGGGGCATCAGCCCCAGCATTTT.

This clonotype was picked up many times. V and J are TRBV29-1 and TRBJ2-7; the match to TRBD1 covers 7 bases. The CDR3 has 11 residues. Trimming removed 5 bases from V and 7 bases from J; junction bases left unmatched: 5. Germline-derived CDR1 and CDR2 are SQVTM and ANQGSEA. CDR3 in amino acids: CSVTDRAEQYF. The CDR3 DNA sequence: TGCAGCGTTACTGACAGGGCAGAGCAGTACTTC.

The chain combines TRBV5-1 with TRBJ1-2; 10 bases are a match to TRBD1. V dropped 4 bases and J dropped 6; count of bases not matched to a gene: 12. Germline V lookup: CDR1 SGHRS, CDR2 YFSETQ. This CDR3 spans 16 amino acids. The CDR3 DNA follows: TGCGCCAGCAGCGCCTTAGGGACAGGGGCCTTGGATGGCTACACCTTC. It codes for CASSALGTGALDGYTF.

As for this clonotype: This sequence may be a read error, since a much larger clone differs from it by one base. The rearrangement links TRBV5-1 to TRBJ2-1; the match to TRBD2 covers 9 bases. This CDR3 contains 16 residues. J lost 3 bases, V lost 0 bases, and 4 bases had no gene match. Looked up from germline, CDR1 is SGHRS and CDR2 is YFSETQ. Written as DNA, the CDR3 is TGCGCCAGCAGCTTGGTAGCGGGAGCACTCTACAATGAGCAGTTCTTC. Protein sequence: CASSLVAGALYNEQFF.

The genes are TRBV20-1 and TRBJ1-1, with D possibly matching TRBD1 (6 bases). Germline V lookup: CDR1 DFQATT, CDR2 SNEGSKA (reference sequence). The CDR3 is 13 amino acids. V gave up 3 bases and J gave up 7 bases, with 15 bases separating them. CDR3 in amino acids: CSASDQPTGEAFF. CDR3 DNA: TGCAGTGCTAGCGACCAACCGACAGGTGAAGCTTTCTTT.

This clonotype turned up a few times. This chain connects TRBV29-1 to TRBJ2-3; possible D gene TRBD1, 8 bases. Germline lookup yields CDR1 SQVTM and CDR2 ANQGSEA. Deletions cut 6 bases from V and 3 bases from J, with 19 bases between. The CDR3 extends over 15 amino acids. The CDR3: CSVIGQGGRTDTQYF. The CDR3, as DNA: TGCAGCGTCATAGGACAGGGAGGGAGGACAGATACGCAGTATTTT.

This chain links TRBV4-2 with TRBJ1-4; D gene uncertain. The CDR3 is 15 residues long. Trimming left V 4 bases short and J 3 bases short, with 12 bases between. The germline V gene encodes CDR1 LGHNA and CDR2 YNFKEQ. The CDR3 DNA reads as TGTGCCAGCAGCCTAACCAACAGTCCTAATGAAAAACTGTTTTTT. This translates into CASSLTNSPNEKLFF.